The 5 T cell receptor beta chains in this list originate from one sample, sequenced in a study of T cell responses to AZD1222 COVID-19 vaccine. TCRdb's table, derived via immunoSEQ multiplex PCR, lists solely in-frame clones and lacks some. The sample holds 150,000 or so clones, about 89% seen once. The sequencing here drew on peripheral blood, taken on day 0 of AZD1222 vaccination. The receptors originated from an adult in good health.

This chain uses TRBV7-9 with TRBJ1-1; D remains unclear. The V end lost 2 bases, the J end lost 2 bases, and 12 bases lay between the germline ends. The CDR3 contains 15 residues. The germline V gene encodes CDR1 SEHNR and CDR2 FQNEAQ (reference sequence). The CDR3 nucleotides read TGTGCCAGCAGCTTAAATTCCTGGGGAAACACTGAAGCTTTCTTT. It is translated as CASSLNSWGNTEAFF.

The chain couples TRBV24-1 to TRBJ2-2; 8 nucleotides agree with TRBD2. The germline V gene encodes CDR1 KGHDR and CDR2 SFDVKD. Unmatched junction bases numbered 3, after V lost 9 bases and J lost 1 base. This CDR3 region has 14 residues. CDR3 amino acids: CATCRGGNTGELFF. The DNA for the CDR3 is TGTGCCACCTGCCGGGGGGGGAACACCGGGGAGCTGTTTTTT.

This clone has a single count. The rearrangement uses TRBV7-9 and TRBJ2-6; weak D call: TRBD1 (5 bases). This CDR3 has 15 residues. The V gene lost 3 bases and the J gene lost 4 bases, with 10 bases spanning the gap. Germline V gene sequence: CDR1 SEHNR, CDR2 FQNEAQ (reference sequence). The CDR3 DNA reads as TGTGCCAGCAGCTTCCAGGGTACAGGGGCCAACGTCCTGACTTTC. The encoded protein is CASSFQGTGANVLTF.

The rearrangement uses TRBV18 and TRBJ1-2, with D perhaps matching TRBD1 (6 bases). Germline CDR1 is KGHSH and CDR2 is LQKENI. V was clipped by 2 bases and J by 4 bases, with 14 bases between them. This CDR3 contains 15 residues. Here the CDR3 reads CASSPAGEIAYGYTF. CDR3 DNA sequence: TGTGCCAGCTCACCAGCAGGGGAGATTGCCTATGGCTACACCTTC.

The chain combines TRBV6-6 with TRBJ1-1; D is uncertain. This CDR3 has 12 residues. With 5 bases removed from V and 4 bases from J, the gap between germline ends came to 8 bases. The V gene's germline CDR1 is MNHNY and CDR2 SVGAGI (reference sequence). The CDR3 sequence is CASSTWSTEAFF. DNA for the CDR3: TGTGCCAGCAGTACCTGGAGCACTGAAGCTTTCTTT.